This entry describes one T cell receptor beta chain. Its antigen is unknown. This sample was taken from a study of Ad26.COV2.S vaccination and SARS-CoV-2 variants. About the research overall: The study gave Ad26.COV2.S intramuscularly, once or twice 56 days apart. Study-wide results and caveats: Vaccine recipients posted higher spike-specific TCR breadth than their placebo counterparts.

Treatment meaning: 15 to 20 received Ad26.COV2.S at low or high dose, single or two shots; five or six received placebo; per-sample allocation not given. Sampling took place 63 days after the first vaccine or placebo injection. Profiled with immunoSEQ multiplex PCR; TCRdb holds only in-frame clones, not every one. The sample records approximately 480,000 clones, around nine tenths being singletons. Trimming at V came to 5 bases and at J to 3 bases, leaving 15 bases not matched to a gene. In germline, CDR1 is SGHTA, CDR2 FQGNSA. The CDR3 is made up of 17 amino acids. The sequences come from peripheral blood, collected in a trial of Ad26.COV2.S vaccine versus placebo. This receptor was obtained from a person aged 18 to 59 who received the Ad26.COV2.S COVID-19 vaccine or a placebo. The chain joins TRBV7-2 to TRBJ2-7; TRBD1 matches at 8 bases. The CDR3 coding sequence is TGTGCCAGCAGCCGTGACAGGGGCCCCAGCTTATACTACGAGCAGTACTTC. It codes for CASSRDRGPSLYYEQYF.